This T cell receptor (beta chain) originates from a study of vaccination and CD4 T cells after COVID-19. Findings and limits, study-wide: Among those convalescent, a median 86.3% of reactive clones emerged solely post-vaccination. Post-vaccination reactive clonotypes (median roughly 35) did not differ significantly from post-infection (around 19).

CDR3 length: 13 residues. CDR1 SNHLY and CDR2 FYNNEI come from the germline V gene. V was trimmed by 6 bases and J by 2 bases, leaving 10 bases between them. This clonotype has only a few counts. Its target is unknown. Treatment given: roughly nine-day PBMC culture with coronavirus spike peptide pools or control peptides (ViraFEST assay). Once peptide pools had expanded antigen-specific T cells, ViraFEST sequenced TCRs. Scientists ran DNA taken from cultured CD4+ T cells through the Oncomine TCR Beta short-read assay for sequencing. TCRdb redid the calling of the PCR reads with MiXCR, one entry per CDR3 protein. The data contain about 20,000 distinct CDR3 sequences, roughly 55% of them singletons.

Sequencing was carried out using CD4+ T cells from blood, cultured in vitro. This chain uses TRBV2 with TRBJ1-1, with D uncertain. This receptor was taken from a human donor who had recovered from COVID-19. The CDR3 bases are TGTGCCAGCAGGAAGGAGGGCAACACTGAAGCTTTCTTT. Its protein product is CASRKEGNTEAFF.